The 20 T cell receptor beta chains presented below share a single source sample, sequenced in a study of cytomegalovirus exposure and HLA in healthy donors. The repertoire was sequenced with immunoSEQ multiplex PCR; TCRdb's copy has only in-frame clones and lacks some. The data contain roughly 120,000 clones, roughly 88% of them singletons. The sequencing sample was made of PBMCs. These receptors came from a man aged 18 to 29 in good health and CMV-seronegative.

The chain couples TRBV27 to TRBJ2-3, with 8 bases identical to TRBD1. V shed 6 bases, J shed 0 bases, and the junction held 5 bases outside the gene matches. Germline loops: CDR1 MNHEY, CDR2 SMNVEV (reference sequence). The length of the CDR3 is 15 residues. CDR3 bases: TGTGCCAGCAGAACTCAGGGGGCAAGCACAGATACGCAGTATTTT. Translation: CASRTQGASTDTQYF.

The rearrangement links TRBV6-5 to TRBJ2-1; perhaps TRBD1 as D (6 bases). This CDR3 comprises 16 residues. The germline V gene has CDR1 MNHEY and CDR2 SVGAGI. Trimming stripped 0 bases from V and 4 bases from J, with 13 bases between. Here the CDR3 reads CASSYSQGSAYNEQFF. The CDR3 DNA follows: TGTGCCAGCAGTTACTCTCAGGGGTCTGCTTACAATGAGCAGTTCTTC.

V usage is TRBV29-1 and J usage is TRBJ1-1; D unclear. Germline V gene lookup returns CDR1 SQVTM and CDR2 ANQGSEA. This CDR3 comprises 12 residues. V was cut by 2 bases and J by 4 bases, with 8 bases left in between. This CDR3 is CSVETTITEAFF. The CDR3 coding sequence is TGCAGCGTTGAAACCACAATCACTGAAGCTTTCTTT.

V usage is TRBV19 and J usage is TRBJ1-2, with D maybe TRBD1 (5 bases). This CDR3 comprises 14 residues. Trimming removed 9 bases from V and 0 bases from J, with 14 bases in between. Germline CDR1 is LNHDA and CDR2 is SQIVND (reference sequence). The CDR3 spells CASQPDRPNYGYTF. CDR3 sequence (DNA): TGTGCCAGCCAACCCGACAGACCTAACTATGGCTACACCTTC.

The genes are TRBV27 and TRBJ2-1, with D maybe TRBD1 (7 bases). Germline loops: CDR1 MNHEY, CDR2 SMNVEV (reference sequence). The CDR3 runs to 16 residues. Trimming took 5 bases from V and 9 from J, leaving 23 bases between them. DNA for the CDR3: TGTGCCAGCAGTGCCTCTCAGGGGGAGGATCGTATTGAGCAGTTCTTC. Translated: CASSASQGEDRIEQFF.

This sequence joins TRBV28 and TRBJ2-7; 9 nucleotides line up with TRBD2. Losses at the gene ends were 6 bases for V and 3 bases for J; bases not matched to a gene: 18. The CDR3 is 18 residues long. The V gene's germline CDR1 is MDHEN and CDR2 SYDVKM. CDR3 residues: CASSPRGGAGGRGYEQYF. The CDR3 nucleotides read TGTGCCAGCAGCCCCCGGGGGGGAGCGGGAGGTCGGGGCTACGAGCAGTACTTC.

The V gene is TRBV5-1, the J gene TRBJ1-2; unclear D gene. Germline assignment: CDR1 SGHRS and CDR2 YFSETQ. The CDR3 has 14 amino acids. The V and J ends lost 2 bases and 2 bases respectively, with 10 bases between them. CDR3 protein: CASSLSLLNYGYTF. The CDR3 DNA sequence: TGCGCCAGCAGCTTATCCCTTTTAAACTATGGCTACACCTTC.

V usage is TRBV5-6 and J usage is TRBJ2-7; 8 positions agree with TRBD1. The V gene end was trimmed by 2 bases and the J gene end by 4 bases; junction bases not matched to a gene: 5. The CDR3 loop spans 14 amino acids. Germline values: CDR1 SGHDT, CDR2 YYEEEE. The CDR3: CASSFGQGSYEQYF. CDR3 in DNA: TGTGCCAGCAGCTTCGGACAGGGTAGTTACGAGCAGTACTTC.

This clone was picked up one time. Written as DNA, the CDR3 is TGTGCCAGCATTCGCCTGACAGGGTTTAGGAATGAGCAGTTCTTC. Translating gives CASIRLTGFRNEQFF. The chain recombines TRBV2 with TRBJ2-1; 7 nucleotides line up with TRBD1. The germline CDR1 and CDR2 sequences are SNHLY and FYNNEI. J was trimmed by 7 bases and V by 7 bases; bases with no gene match: 13. The CDR3 has 15 residues.

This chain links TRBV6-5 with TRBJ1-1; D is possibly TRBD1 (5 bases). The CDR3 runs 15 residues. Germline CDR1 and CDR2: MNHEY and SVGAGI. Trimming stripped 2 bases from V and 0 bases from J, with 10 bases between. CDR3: CASSYGSRVNTEAFF. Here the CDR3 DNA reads TGTGCCAGCAGTTACGGGTCCAGGGTGAACACTGAAGCTTTCTTT.

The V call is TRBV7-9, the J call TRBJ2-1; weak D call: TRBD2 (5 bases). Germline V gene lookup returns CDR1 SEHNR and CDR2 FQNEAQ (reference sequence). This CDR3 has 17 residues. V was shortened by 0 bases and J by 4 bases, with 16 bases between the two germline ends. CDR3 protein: CASSLAGSRGRYNEQFF. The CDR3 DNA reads TGTGCCAGCAGCTTAGCGGGCTCGCGCGGGCGTTACAATGAGCAGTTCTTC.

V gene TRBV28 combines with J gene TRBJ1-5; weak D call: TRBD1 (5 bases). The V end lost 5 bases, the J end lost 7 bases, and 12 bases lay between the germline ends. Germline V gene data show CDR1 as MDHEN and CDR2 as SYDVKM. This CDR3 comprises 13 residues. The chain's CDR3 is CASSPAPGQPQHF. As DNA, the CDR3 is TGTGCCAGCAGTCCCGCCCCAGGGCAGCCCCAGCATTTT.

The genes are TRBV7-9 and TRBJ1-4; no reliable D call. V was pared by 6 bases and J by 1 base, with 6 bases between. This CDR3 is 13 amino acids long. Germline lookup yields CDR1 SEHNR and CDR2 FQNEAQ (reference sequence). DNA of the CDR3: TGTGCCAGCAGGTTCTTAACTAATGAAAAACTGTTTTTT. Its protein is CASRFLTNEKLFF.

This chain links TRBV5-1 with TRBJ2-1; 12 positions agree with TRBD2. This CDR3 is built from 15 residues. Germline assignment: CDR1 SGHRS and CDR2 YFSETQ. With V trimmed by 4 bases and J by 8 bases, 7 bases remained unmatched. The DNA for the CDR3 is TGCGCCAGCAGCGACGGGACTAGCGGGTATTATGAGCAGTTCTTC. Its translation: CASSDGTSGYYEQFF.

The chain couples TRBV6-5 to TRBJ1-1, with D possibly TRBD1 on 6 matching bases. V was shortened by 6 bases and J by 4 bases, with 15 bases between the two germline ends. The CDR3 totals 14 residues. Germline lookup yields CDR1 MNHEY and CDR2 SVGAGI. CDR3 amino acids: CASSLQGGSTEAFF. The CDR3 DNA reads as TGTGCCAGCAGCCTACAGGGAGGGAGCACTGAAGCTTTCTTT.

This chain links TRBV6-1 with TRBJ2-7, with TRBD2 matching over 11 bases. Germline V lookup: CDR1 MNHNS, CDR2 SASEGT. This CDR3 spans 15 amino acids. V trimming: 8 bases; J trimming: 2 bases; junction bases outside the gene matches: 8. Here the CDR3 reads CASCVTSGETYEQYF. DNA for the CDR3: TGTGCCAGCTGCGTGACTAGCGGGGAGACCTACGAGCAGTACTTC.

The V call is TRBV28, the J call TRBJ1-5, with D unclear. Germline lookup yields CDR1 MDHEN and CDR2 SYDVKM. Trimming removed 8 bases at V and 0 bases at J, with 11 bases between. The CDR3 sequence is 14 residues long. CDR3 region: CASVGSYSNQPQHF. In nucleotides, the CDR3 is TGTGCCAGCGTTGGGAGTTATAGCAATCAGCCCCAGCATTTT.

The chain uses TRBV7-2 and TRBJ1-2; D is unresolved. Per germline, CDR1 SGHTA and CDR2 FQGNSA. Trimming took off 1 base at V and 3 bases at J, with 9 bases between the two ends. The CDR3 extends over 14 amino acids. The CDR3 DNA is TGTGCCAGCAGCTTAGTTGAGAGTCACTATGGCTACACCTTC. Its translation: CASSLVESHYGYTF. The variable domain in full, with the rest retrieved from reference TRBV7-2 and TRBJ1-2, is GAGVSQSPSNKVTEKGKDVELRCDPISGHTALYWYRQSLGQGLEFLIYFQGNSAPDKSGLPSDRFSAERTGGSVSTLTIQRTQQEDSAVYLCASSLVESHYGYTFGSGTRLTVV.

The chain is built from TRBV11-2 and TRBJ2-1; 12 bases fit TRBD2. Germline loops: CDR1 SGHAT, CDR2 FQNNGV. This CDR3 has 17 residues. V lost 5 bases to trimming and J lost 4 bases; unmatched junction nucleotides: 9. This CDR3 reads CASSLGSLAGGYNEQFF. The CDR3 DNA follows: TGTGCCAGCAGCCTCGGCAGCCTAGCGGGAGGGTACAATGAGCAGTTCTTC.

This CDR3 reads CATERGEGANYGYTF. The CDR3 DNA follows: TGTGCCACCGAACGTGGAGAAGGCGCTAACTATGGCTACACCTTC. This chain uses TRBV6-6 with TRBJ1-2; D is undetermined. Per the germline V gene, CDR1 is MNHNY and CDR2 is SVGAGI (reference sequence). V lost 10 bases and J 0 bases, leaving 18 bases between the germline ends. This CDR3 comprises 15 residues.